This T cell receptor beta chain appears in the sequencing data of a study of T cell clonality in common variable immunodeficiency. General observations from the study: The cause of increased CVID clonality remains unclear without subpopulation sequencing.

Ten or more counts support this clone. No antigen is known for it. TCRdb's copy holds only in-frame clones and misses some; the assay was immunoSEQ multiplex PCR. Listed for the sample are tens of thousands of clones, none seen a single time. This sequence was found in a person between 18 and 75 years old in good health. Sequenced: peripheral blood mononuclear cells.

Here the CDR3 reads CSARVTGDDGYTF. The CDR3 DNA, read in part, is TGCAGTGCTAGAGTTACAGGGGACGATGGC. This chain connects TRBV20-1 to TRBJ1-2; 7 bases line up with TRBD1. The read terminates 3 residues ahead of where the CDR3 ends, so the germline J gene completes it. The CDR3 is 13 residues long. Germline CDR1 DFQATT, CDR2 SNEGSKA (reference sequence). The ends lost 1 base at V and 6 bases at J; junction bases unmatched: 5.